The 18 T cell receptor beta chains given below trace back to one sample, sequenced in a study of T cells after yellow fever vaccination. TCRdb reanalysed the 5' RACE reads using MiXCR and keeps one entry per CDR3 protein. The repertoire includes 250,000 to 350,000 distinct CDR3 sequences, around 6.8% of them detected once, and 18% sits in the top ten. The starting material was PBMCs, obtained 45 days after the first yellow fever vaccination. These receptors came from a man between 18 and 35 years old who received the YFV17D yellow fever vaccine.

This clonotype turned up a few times. The V and J genes are TRBV4-2 and TRBJ1-4; D call uncertain. Trimming left V 1 base short and J 8 bases short, with 14 bases between. CDR1 and CDR2 (germline): LGHNA, YNFKEQ. This CDR3 has 15 amino acids. The CDR3 here is CASSQVGANREKLFF. The CDR3 nucleotides are TGTGCCAGCAGCCAAGTTGGCGCAAATCGAGAAAAACTGTTTTTT.

V and J are TRBV7-3 and TRBJ1-1; D gene ambiguous. V lost 9 bases and J 1 base, leaving 15 bases between the germline ends. The CDR3 loop spans 14 amino acids. CDR1 and CDR2 (germline): SGHTA, FQGTGA. CDR3 in DNA: TGTGCCAGAAGCCAAAACGGAGGGAACACTGAAGCTTTCTTT. It specifies CARSQNGGNTEAFF.

This clonotype was seen a handful of times. V usage is TRBV13 and J usage is TRBJ2-5, with 7 bases lining up with TRBD1. V trimming: 5 bases; J trimming: 2 bases; junction bases outside the gene matches: 5. Per germline, CDR1 PRHDT and CDR2 FYEKMQ (reference sequence). The CDR3 covers 14 residues. The CDR3: CASSGPGQQETQYF. The CDR3 bases are TGTGCCAGCAGCGGACCGGGACAGCAAGAGACCCAGTACTTC.

The genes are TRBV7-2 and TRBJ1-5, with 7 bases fitting TRBD1. Germline assignment: CDR1 SGHTA and CDR2 FQGNSA. V shed 5 bases and J 7 bases; nucleotides not matched to a gene: 5. The CDR3 has 13 amino acids. The CDR3 sequence is CASSARTGQPQHF. The CDR3 coding sequence is TGTGCCAGCAGCGCCCGGACAGGACAGCCCCAGCATTTT. Using reference TRBV7-2 and TRBJ1-5 for the parts outside the CDR3, the full variable domain is GAGVSQSPSNKVTEKGKDVELRCDPISGHTALYWYRQSLGQGLEFLIYFQGNSAPDKSGLPSDRFSAERTGGSVSTLTIQRTQQEDSAVYLCASSARTGQPQHFGDGTRLSIL.

This clonotype was detected a few times. The V call is TRBV7-9, the J call TRBJ2-6; 7 bases align to TRBD1. The CDR3 loop spans 20 amino acids. The ends lost 4 bases at V and 4 bases at J; junction bases unmatched: 19. The germline gives CDR1 SEHNR, CDR2 FQNEAQ (reference sequence). CDR3 bases: TGTGCCAGCAGCTCAAGTACAGACAGGGAATACTCTGTGGGGGCCAACGTCCTGACTTTC. This sequence encodes CASSSSTDREYSVGANVLTF.

This clonotype was counted at least ten times. This chain connects TRBV7-2 to TRBJ2-5, with D possibly being TRBD1 or TRBD2 (5 bases each). The CDR3 runs to 16 residues. The germline CDR1 and CDR2 sequences are SGHTA and FQGNSA. Trimming left V 0 bases short and J 5 bases short, with 16 bases between. The CDR3 sequence is CASSLAGAGGFETQYF. The CDR3 nucleotides read TGTGCCAGCAGCTTAGCAGGGGCGGGCGGTTTCGAGACCCAGTACTTC.

The chain employs TRBV15 and TRBJ1-5, with D unclear. Trimming stripped 0 bases from V and 5 bases from J, with 11 bases between. The length of the CDR3 is 15 residues. The germline CDR1 and CDR2 sequences are LNHNV and YYDKDF (reference sequence). The CDR3 DNA reads TGTGCCACCAGCAGAGATTTTCAAGGTTATCAGCCCCAGCATTTT. This gives the protein CATSRDFQGYQPQHF.

The chain uses TRBV6-5 and TRBJ1-1; no firm D call. This CDR3 spans 15 amino acids. The V and J ends lost 0 bases and 4 bases respectively, with 12 bases between them. From germline, CDR1 is MNHEY and CDR2 SVGAGI. Written as DNA, the CDR3 is TGTGCCAGCAGTTACTCGATTGAGAGTGGCACTGAAGCTTTCTTT. Protein sequence: CASSYSIESGTEAFF.

There are many counts of this clonotype. V is TRBV5-1 and J is TRBJ2-1, with 9 bases aligning to TRBD1. The J segment lost 9 bases and the V segment lost 4 bases, leaving 11 bases of the junction unmatched. Germline loops: CDR1 SGHRS, CDR2 YFSETQ. CDR3 length: 15 amino acids. The CDR3 DNA reads as TGCGCCAGCAGCCTCCTCGGGACAGGGATTAGTGAGCAGTTCTTC. It translates to CASSLLGTGISEQFF.

This clonotype was counted at least ten times. This chain links TRBV5-1 with TRBJ1-1, with D possibly TRBD1 on 5 matching bases. The CDR3 covers 15 residues. The germline V gene has CDR1 SGHRS and CDR2 YFSETQ. V shed 0 bases and J shed 2 bases, with 11 bases lying between them. CDR3 DNA: TGCGCCAGCAGCTTGGAAGGTGGGGGAAACACTGAAGCTTTCTTT. This translates into CASSLEGGGNTEAFF.

This clonotype was observed many times. The CDR3 region is CASTLEGATDTQYF. CDR3 nucleotide sequence: TGCGCCAGCACTCTAGAGGGGGCCACAGATACGCAGTATTTT. V and J are TRBV5-1 and TRBJ2-3; 7 nucleotides line up with TRBD1. J gave up 2 bases and V 6 bases, and 6 bases lay outside the gene matches. The germline V gene has CDR1 SGHRS and CDR2 YFSETQ. CDR3 length: 14 residues.

This clonotype was observed a few times. The V and J genes are TRBV28 and TRBJ2-2; D call uncertain. V was shortened by 2 bases and J by 2 bases, with 12 bases between the two germline ends. Germline CDR1 is MDHEN and CDR2 is SYDVKM. The CDR3 is 16 residues long. CDR3 sequence: CASSLNPRLNTGELFF. The CDR3, as DNA: TGTGCCAGCAGTTTAAACCCAAGACTTAACACCGGGGAGCTGTTTTTT. The full variable domain, with the rest looked up from reference TRBV28 and TRBJ2-2, is DVKVTQSSRYLVKRTGEKVFLECVQDMDHENMFWYRQDPGLGLRLIYFSYDVKMKEKGDIPEGYSVSREKKERFSLILESASTNQTSMYLCASSLNPRLNTGELFFGEGSRLTVL.

The chain links TRBV10-3 to TRBJ2-5, with TRBD2 matching 7 bases. The V segment lost 10 bases and the J segment 5 bases; nucleotides outside the gene matches: 13. The CDR3 has 14 amino acids. Germline values: CDR1 ENHRY, CDR2 SYGVKD. For the CDR3, the DNA is TGTGCCACGCGGGAGAGCGGGGAGGGGGAGACCCAGTACTTC. Protein: CATRESGEGETQYF.

The chain combines TRBV7-9 with TRBJ2-1, with TRBD2 matching 9 bases. The CDR3 is 16 residues long. The germline V gene encodes CDR1 SEHNR and CDR2 FQNEAQ (reference sequence). V dropped 2 bases and J dropped 2; count of bases not matched to a gene: 4. The CDR3 spells CASSLYPSGAYNEQFF. CDR3 nucleotide sequence: TGTGCCAGCAGCTTATATCCTAGCGGGGCCTACAATGAGCAGTTCTTC.

This clonotype was seen repeatedly, ten times or more. The chain links TRBV21-1 to TRBJ2-4; the table assigns TRBD2, which was not confirmed against the DNA. TRBV21-1 is termed a pseudogene. This CDR3 has 12 residues. CDR3 protein: CASSKGASIQYF. CDR3 DNA: TGTGCCAGCAGCAAAGGGGCCAGTATTCAGTACTTC.

This clonotype appeared many times. The rearrangement joins TRBV5-1 to TRBJ2-5, with TRBD2 identical over 9 bases. CDR3 size: 16 residues. Germline CDR1 is SGHRS and CDR2 is YFSETQ. V was clipped by 0 bases and J by 2 bases; unmatched bases: 5. This CDR3 is CASSLGPSGNQETQYF. DNA for the CDR3: TGCGCCAGCAGCTTGGGGCCTAGCGGGAATCAAGAGACCCAGTACTTC.

V usage is TRBV28 and J usage is TRBJ2-1; perhaps D is TRBD1 or TRBD2 (7 bases each). Looked up from germline, CDR1 is MDHEN and CDR2 is SYDVKM. This CDR3 region has 16 residues. The V and J ends lost 4 bases and 3 bases respectively, with 16 bases between them. CDR3 region: CASSYGVRGGYNEQFF. The CDR3 region has the DNA TGTGCCAGCAGTTATGGTGTCAGGGGGGGCTACAATGAGCAGTTCTTC.

This clonotype was seen a few times. V and J are TRBV4-3 and TRBJ1-6; D gene ambiguous. The CDR3 runs to 14 residues. V lost 1 base to trimming and J lost 11 bases, with 12 bases between them. Germline V gene sequence: CDR1 LGHNA, CDR2 YSLEER. Written as DNA, the CDR3 is TGCGCCAGCAGCCAAGGATTTGGGAGGGCACCCCTCCACTTT. Translated: CASSQGFGRAPLHF.